The 2 T cell receptor beta chains reported below all come from one sample, sequenced in a study of shared clonotypes between healthy human individuals (dated by TCRdb to between 2020 and 2021). Library preparation used the immunoSEQ multiplex PCR assay. TCRdb retrieved this table from immuneACCESS and kept in-frame rearrangements only. Not all clones are present; in checked studies, unresolved V genes account for under half, and no reason is known for the remainder. In all, the sample holds around 940,000 clones, and 76% of those were seen once. The ten most abundant clones make up 1.5% of the sample. Material for sequencing was memory CD4+ T cells sorted from blood. The cell subset or site label, read with the paper, signifies: CD45RA-negative fraction. Receptors were obtained from a man between 18 and 29 years old in good health.

This rearrangement joins TRBV12-5 to TRBJ1-1; D is undetermined. The V end was cut by 4 bases, the J end by 6 bases, with 15 bases between. The CDR3 runs 14 residues. Looked up from germline, CDR1 is LGHNT and CDR2 is FRNRAP. The CDR3 bases are TGTGCTAGTGGTTCCGACGAAGGTGGGGCTGAAGCTTTCTTT. It yields the protein CASGSDEGGAEAFF.

This clone was detected only a few times. The V gene is TRBV12-5, the J gene TRBJ2-7; weak D call: TRBD2 (5 bases). Germline CDR1 reads LGHNT; CDR2 reads FRNRAP. CDR3 size: 12 residues. Trimming left V 4 bases short and J 3 bases short, with 7 bases between. This CDR3 is CASGSGDYEQYF. DNA of the CDR3: TGTGCTAGTGGTTCCGGGGACTACGAGCAGTACTTC.